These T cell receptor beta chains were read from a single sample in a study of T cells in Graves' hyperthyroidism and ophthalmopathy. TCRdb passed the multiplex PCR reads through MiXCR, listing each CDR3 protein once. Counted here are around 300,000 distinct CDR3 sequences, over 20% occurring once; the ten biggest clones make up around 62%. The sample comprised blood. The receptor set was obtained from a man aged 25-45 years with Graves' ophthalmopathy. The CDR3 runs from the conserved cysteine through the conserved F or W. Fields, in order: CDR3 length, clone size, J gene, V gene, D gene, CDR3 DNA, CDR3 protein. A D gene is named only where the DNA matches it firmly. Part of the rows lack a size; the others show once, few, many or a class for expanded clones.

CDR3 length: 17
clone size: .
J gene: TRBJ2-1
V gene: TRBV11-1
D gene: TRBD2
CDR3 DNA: TGTGCCAGCTCACCACCGGGGACTAGCGGGAGGGTCAATGAGCAGTTCTTC
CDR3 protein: CASSPPGTSGRVNEQFF

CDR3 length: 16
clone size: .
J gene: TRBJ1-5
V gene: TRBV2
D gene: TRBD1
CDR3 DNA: TGTGCCAGCAGAGATCAAACCGGGACAGGGAATCAGCCCCAGCATTTT
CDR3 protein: CASRDQTGTGNQPQHF

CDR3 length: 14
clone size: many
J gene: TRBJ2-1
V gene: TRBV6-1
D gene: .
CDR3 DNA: TGTGCCAGCGTGGGGCTGAGCTCCTACAATGAGCAGTTCTTC
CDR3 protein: CASVGLSSYNEQFF

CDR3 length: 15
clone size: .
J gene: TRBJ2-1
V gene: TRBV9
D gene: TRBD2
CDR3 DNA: TGTGCCAGCAGCTCAAGTTGGCGGGAGGATGCTGAGCAGTTCTTC
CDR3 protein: CASSSSWREDAEQFF

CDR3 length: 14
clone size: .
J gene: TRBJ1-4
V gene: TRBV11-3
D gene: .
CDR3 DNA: TGTGCCAGCAGCTTCGGGTCGGGACATGAAAAACTGTTTTTT
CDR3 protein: CASSFGSGHEKLFF

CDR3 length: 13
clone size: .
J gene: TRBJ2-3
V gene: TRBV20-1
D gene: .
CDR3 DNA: TGCAGTGCTAGGGACTATAGCACAGATACGCAGTATTTT
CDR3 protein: CSARDYSTDTQYF

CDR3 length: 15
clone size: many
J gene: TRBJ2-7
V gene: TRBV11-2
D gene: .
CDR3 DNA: TGTGCCAGCACCTTACAAGGACAACAGAGTACCGAGCAGTACTTC
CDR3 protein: CASTLQGQQSTEQYF

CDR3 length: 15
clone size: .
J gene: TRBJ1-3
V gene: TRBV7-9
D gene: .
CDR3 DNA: TGTGCCAGCAGCTCTGGAGGCTTCTCTGGAAACACCATATATTTT
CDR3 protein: CASSSGGFSGNTIYF

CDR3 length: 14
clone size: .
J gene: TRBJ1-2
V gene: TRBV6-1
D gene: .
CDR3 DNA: TGTGCCAGCAGCAACAGGGAGGGTAGCTATGGCTACACCTTC
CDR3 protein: CASSNREGSYGYTF

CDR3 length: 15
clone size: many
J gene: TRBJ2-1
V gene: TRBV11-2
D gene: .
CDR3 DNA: TGTGCCAGCAGCTTACTCGGAGGCTCCTACAATGAGCAGTTCTTC
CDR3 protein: CASSLLGGSYNEQFF

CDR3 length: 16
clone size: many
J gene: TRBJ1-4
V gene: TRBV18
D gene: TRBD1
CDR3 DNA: TGTGCCAGCTCACCATCGGTGACAGGGGGTCATGAAAAACTGTTTTTT
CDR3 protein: CASSPSVTGGHEKLFF

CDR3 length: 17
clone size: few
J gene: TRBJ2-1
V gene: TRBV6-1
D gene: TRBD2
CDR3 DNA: TGTGCCAGCAGTCCTAGCCCGGGGGGGAGGGCCGGCAATGAGCAGTTCTTC
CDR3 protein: CASSPSPGGRAGNEQFF

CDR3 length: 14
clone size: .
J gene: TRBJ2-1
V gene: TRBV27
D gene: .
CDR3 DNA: TGTGCCAGCAGTTCATGGGACACAAACAATGAGCAGTTCTTC
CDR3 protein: CASSSWDTNNEQFF

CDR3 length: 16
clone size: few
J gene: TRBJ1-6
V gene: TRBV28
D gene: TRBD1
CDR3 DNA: TGTGCCAGCAGTTTATTGGCAGGGGGCGGGAATTCACCCCTCCACTTT
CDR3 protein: CASSLLAGGGNSPLHF

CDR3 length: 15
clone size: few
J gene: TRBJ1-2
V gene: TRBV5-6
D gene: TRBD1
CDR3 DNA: TGTGCCAGCAGCTCGTTGACAGGGGCTAACTATGGCTACACCTTC
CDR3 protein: CASSSLTGANYGYTF

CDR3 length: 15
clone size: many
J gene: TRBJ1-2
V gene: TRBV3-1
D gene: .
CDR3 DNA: TGTGCCAGCAGCCAACCGCAGGGCGGGAACTATGGCTACACCTTC
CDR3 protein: CASSQPQGGNYGYTF